The clone carrying this TCR beta chain was seen only a few times. Trimming shortened V by 2 bases and J by 2 bases, and 15 bases separated the two germline ends. This CDR3 is built from 16 residues. The germline V gene encodes CDR1 SGHTA and CDR2 FQGNSA. The sample is drawn from a study of blood T cell repertoires in COVID-19. In the study overall: Sample material is recorded as cDNA or gDNA derived from T cells, B-cell-depleted T cells, or PBMCs.

Original data processing: By means of reference gene primer amplification, nucleated cell counts were estimated. The protocol was immunoSEQ multiplex PCR, while the TCRdb copy is restricted to in-frame clones and leaves out a portion. D and trimming were read from the DNA, whereas the V and J calls and clone size are those reported in that table. Of some 140,000 clones detected, more than 80% appear once; the ten largest clones hold roughly 0.51%. The sample comprised peripheral blood. The chain is built from TRBV7-2 and TRBJ1-1; no clear D. The receptor was isolated from a man aged 50 to 60 with acute or convalescent COVID-19. CDR3 residues: CASSLFVREANTEAFF. The CDR3 nucleotides are TGTGCCAGCAGCTTATTCGTACGGGAAGCCAACACTGAAGCTTTCTTT.